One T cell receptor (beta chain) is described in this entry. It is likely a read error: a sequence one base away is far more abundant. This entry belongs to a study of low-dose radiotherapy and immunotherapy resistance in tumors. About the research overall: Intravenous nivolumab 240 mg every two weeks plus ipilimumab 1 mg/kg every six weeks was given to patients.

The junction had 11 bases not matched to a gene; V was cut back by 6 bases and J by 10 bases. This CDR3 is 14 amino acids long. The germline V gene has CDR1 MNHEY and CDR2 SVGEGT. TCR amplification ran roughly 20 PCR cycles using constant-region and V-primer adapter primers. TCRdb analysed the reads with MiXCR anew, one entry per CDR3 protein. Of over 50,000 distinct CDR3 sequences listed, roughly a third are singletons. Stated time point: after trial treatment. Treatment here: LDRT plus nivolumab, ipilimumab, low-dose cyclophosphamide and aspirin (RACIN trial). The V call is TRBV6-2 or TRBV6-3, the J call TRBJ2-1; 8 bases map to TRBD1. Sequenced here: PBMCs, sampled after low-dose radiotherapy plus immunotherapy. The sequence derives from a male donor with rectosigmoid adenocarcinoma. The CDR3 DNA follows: TGTGCCAGCAGCCCGACAGGGGTTGGACACGAGCAGTTCTTC. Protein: CASSPTGVGHEQFF.